The 15 T cell receptor beta chains below were found in one sample sequenced in a study of blood T cell repertoires in COVID-19. Method: immunoSEQ multiplex PCR; TCRdb's copy keeps in-frame clones and lacks some. The table shows roughly 300,000 clones, with over 75% occurring only once. Sample: peripheral blood. The receptors were sampled from a woman between 50 and 59 years old who had recovered from COVID-19.

The J gene is TRBJ1-2, the V gene TRBV4-3; TRBD1 might be the D (6 bases). CDR3 size: 16 residues. The V gene's germline CDR1 is LGHNA and CDR2 YSLEER. V dropped 0 bases and J dropped 3 bases, with 14 bases sitting between them. In nucleotides, the CDR3 is TGCGCCAGCAGCCAAGATCTTGCAGGGGCGCACTATGGCTACACCTTC. Translation gives CASSQDLAGAHYGYTF.

The chain joins TRBV28 to TRBJ1-5; D gene unclear. V was shortened by 6 bases and J by 9 bases, with 15 bases between the two germline ends. The CDR3 has 13 amino acids. Germline V gene sequence: CDR1 MDHEN, CDR2 SYDVKM. CDR3 nucleotide sequence: TGTGCCAGCAGCCTCGACTCGGTGGGGCCCCAGCATTTT. It yields the protein CASSLDSVGPQHF.

V gene TRBV7-2 combines with J gene TRBJ1-5; D gene unclear. The CDR3 runs 13 residues. V lost 1 base and J 4 bases, leaving 5 bases between the germline ends. The germline CDR1 and CDR2 sequences are SGHTA and FQGNSA. DNA of the CDR3: TGTGCCAGCAGCTTAGACGGTAATCAGCCCCAGCATTTT. This gives the protein CASSLDGNQPQHF. Variable domain in full (rest from reference TRBV7-2 and TRBJ1-5): GAGVSQSPSNKVTEKGKDVELRCDPISGHTALYWYRQSLGQGLEFLIYFQGNSAPDKSGLPSDRFSAERTGGSVSTLTIQRTQQEDSAVYLCASSLDGNQPQHFGDGTRLSIL.

The chain carries TRBV7-2 and TRBJ2-7; D remains unclear. Germline CDR1 reads SGHTA; CDR2 reads FQGNSA. V was pared by 3 bases and J by 2 bases, with 5 bases between. CDR3 length: 12 residues. The DNA of the CDR3 is TGTGCCAGCAGCTTTCCTGCCTACGAGCAGTACTTC. As protein: CASSFPAYEQYF. Variable domain in full (rest from reference TRBV7-2 and TRBJ2-7): GAGVSQSPSNKVTEKGKDVELRCDPISGHTALYWYRQSLGQGLEFLIYFQGNSAPDKSGLPSDRFSAERTGGSVSTLTIQRTQQEDSAVYLCASSFPAYEQYFGPGTRLTVT.

The rearrangement uses TRBV19 and TRBJ1-5; 9 nucleotides match TRBD1. CDR3 length: 16 amino acids. Trimming at V came to 2 bases and at J to 5 bases, leaving 7 bases not matched to a gene. Germline CDR1 is LNHDA and CDR2 is SQIVND (reference sequence). CDR3 DNA: TGTGCCAGTAGTATATCTGGGACAGGGACGTATCAGCCCCAGCATTTT. Encoded protein: CASSISGTGTYQPQHF.

The V and J genes are TRBV4-3 and TRBJ2-3; 13 bases are shared with TRBD2. The CDR3 spans 16 residues. V lost 2 bases, J lost 4 bases, and 3 bases stayed unmatched. The germline V gene has CDR1 LGHNA and CDR2 YSLEER. CDR3 in DNA: TGCGCCAGCAGCCAAACACTAGCGGGAGGGTCAGATACGCAGTATTTT. This gives the protein CASSQTLAGGSDTQYF.

The chain combines TRBV12-3 or TRBV12-4 with TRBJ2-3, with TRBD2 as a possible D gene (6 bases). V shed 5 bases and J shed 9 bases, with 9 bases lying between them. This CDR3 spans 11 amino acids. CDR3 region: CASSTAGTQYF. In nucleotides, the CDR3 is TGTGCCAGCAGTACCGCGGGAACGCAGTATTTT.

The genes are TRBV7-9 and TRBJ1-3; D unresolved. The CDR3 is 13 amino acids. The germline V and J ends were trimmed by 6 bases and 2 bases, with 8 bases remaining between them. Germline V gene lookup returns CDR1 SEHNR and CDR2 FQNEAQ (reference sequence). This CDR3 reads CASRWETGNTIYF. The CDR3 region has the DNA TGTGCCAGCAGGTGGGAGACTGGAAACACCATATATTTT.

V is TRBV30 and J is TRBJ1-2; D is uncertain. The V and J ends lost 2 bases and 4 bases respectively, with 11 bases between them. This CDR3 region has 13 residues. CDR1 and CDR2 (germline): GTSNPN, SVGIG (reference sequence). CDR3 nucleotides: TGTGCCTGGAGTCCCCCCGGGGTCTATGGCTACACCTTC. It codes for CAWSPPGVYGYTF.

This chain joins TRBV30 and TRBJ1-2, with TRBD1 matching 7 bases. This CDR3 has 13 amino acids. Germline V gene data show CDR1 as GTSNPN and CDR2 as SVGIG (reference sequence). The V and J ends lost 2 bases and 2 bases, in that order; junction bases with no gene match: 2. The DNA of the CDR3 is TGTGCCTGGAGTAAGGGACAGAACTATGGCTACACCTTC. Protein product: CAWSKGQNYGYTF.

This clone has a single count. This sequence joins TRBV10-3 and TRBJ1-2; D is perhaps TRBD1 (6 bases). V was trimmed by 0 bases and J by 13 bases, leaving 18 bases between them. CDR1 and CDR2 from the germline V gene are ENHRY and SYGVKD. The CDR3 sequence is 14 residues long. DNA for the CDR3: TGTGCCATCAGTGAGTCGAAGGGGGACACCTGGCGCACCTTC. Translation gives CAISESKGDTWRTF.

The rearrangement joins TRBV28 to TRBJ1-5; D is uncertain. Between the trimmed V and J ends, which lost 7 bases and 5 bases, there was a span of 12 bases. The CDR3 is 13 residues long. The V gene's germline CDR1 is MDHEN and CDR2 SYDVKM. The CDR3 reads CASTTPDYQPQHF. CDR3 DNA: TGTGCCAGCACTACGCCCGACTATCAGCCCCAGCATTTT.

The CDR3 nucleotides read TGTGCCAGCAGCCAATTATACGGTACAGGTCCGCAGGACACTGAAGCTTTCTTT. Protein sequence: CASSQLYGTGPQDTEAFF. V gene TRBV4-2 combines with J gene TRBJ1-1, with D maybe TRBD1 (5 bases). V was trimmed by 2 bases and J by 3 bases, leaving 22 bases between them. The CDR3 runs to 18 residues. CDR1 is LGHNA, CDR2 YNFKEQ, per germline.

V is TRBV19 and J is TRBJ2-4, with TRBD1 identical over 8 bases. V trimming: 0 bases; J trimming: 8 bases; junction bases outside the gene matches: 9. CDR3 size: 16 residues. Germline CDR1 and CDR2: LNHDA and SQIVND (reference sequence). For the CDR3, the DNA is TGTGCCAGTAGTATAGATGGGGCAGGGGGCATAGACATTCAGTACTTC. This codes for CASSIDGAGGIDIQYF.

This clone has a single count. CDR3 sequence: CASSLSIGLQYEQYF. The DNA for the CDR3 is TGTGCCAGCAGCCTTTCGATAGGACTTCAGTACGAGCAGTACTTC. This sequence joins TRBV7-6 and TRBJ2-7; D may be TRBD2 (5 bases). Looked up from germline, CDR1 is SGHVS and CDR2 is FNYEAQ. Trimming took 5 bases from V and 4 from J, leaving 18 bases between them. There are 15 residues in the CDR3.